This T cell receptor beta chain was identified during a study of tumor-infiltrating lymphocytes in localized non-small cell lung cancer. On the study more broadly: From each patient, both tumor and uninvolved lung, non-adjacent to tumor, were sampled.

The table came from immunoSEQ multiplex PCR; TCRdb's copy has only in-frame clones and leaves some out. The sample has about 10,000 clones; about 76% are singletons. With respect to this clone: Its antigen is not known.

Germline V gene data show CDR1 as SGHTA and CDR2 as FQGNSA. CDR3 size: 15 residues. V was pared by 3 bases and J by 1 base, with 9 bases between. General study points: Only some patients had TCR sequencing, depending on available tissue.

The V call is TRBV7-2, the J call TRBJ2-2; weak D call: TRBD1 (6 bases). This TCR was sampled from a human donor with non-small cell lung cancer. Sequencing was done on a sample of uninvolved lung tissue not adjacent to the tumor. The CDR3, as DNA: TGTGCCAGCAGCTTCATGGGACAGAACACCGGGGAGCTGTTTTTT. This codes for CASSFMGQNTGELFF.